A single sample gave rise to the 27 T cell receptor beta chains below, sequenced in a study of neurological immune-mediated disorders. One entry per CDR3 protein results from TCRdb running MiXCR on the 5' RACE reads. The table records tens of thousands of distinct CDR3 sequences, 3.6% of them present only once. The sequenced sample was PBMCs. These receptor sequences come from a man aged 25-45 years with multiple sclerosis.

This clonotype showed up many times. V and J are TRBV12-3 or TRBV12-4 and TRBJ1-1; no definite D call. Trimming removed 2 bases at V and 1 base at J, with 8 bases between. The CDR3 is 14 residues long. The CDR3 nucleotides are TGTGCCAGCAGTTTAAATTGGGGGAACACTGAAGCTTTCTTT. Translating it yields CASSLNWGNTEAFF.

This clonotype was seen many times. The chain links TRBV10-3 to TRBJ2-7; 7 positions match TRBD2. Germline V lookup: CDR1 ENHRY, CDR2 SYGVKD. The CDR3 is 17 amino acids. With V trimmed by 0 bases and J by 3 bases, 11 bases remained unmatched. The CDR3 here is CAISESRLGGRCYEQYF. The CDR3 DNA reads as TGTGCCATCAGTGAGTCCCGACTGGGCGGGAGATGCTACGAGCAGTACTTC.

This clonotype was seen at least ten times. This rearrangement joins TRBV5-1 to TRBJ1-2; 7 nucleotides match TRBD1. The V and J ends lost 4 bases and 7 bases, in that order; junction bases with no gene match: 10. This CDR3 spans 14 amino acids. Germline assignment: CDR1 SGHRS and CDR2 YFSETQ. CDR3 loop: CASSMDRSSGGYTF. DNA for the CDR3: TGCGCCAGCAGCATGGACAGGAGCTCGGGTGGCTACACCTTC.

This clonotype has a count of ten or more. The genes are TRBV3-1 and TRBJ1-1; the D is unclear. This CDR3 comprises 16 residues. Germline V CDR1 and CDR2: LGHDT, YNNKEL (reference sequence). Deletions cut 2 bases from V and 4 bases from J, with 17 bases between. DNA of the CDR3: TGTGCCAGCAGCCAAAGGACTCCCCCGGACGCCACTGAAGCTTTCTTT. Its translation is CASSQRTPPDATEAFF.

In its sample, this clonotype was seen many times. The chain joins TRBV5-1 to TRBJ1-5; 8 nucleotides line up with TRBD1. Germline CDR1 reads SGHRS; CDR2 reads YFSETQ. The CDR3 runs to 14 residues. V was clipped by 2 bases and J by 7 bases; unmatched bases: 5. This CDR3 is CASSLGQGQQPQHF. CDR3 nucleotide sequence: TGCGCCAGCAGCTTAGGACAGGGTCAGCAGCCCCAGCATTTT.

This clonotype was seen ten or more times. CDR3 sequence: CSATRDYDEQFF. As DNA, the CDR3 is TGCAGTGCCACCCGGGACTATGATGAGCAGTTCTTC. The gene calls are TRBV20-1 and TRBJ2-1, with TRBD2 matching over 7 bases. CDR3 size: 12 residues. The V gene's germline CDR1 is DFQATT and CDR2 SNEGSKA (reference sequence). The trim removed 6 bases at V and 8 bases at J, leaving 7 bases unmatched.

This clonotype appeared many times. The CDR3 spells CSARGLAGRSRQYF. The CDR3 DNA follows: TGCAGTGCTAGAGGACTAGCGGGAAGAAGTCGGCAGTACTTC. The chain employs TRBV20-1 and TRBJ2-7; 11 bases align to TRBD2. In germline, CDR1 is DFQATT, CDR2 SNEGSKA (reference sequence). The CDR3 runs to 14 residues. Trimming cost V 1 base and J 9 bases; bases outside gene matches: 8.

This clonotype was observed many times. The CDR3 DNA reads as TGTGCCAGCAGCTTCGCCGGGGGCGGCGGTACTGAAGCTTTCTTT. This translates into CASSFAGGGGTEAFF. The gene calls are TRBV5-6 and TRBJ1-1; D possibly corresponds to TRBD1 (6 bases). The CDR3 extends over 15 amino acids. Per germline, CDR1 SGHDT and CDR2 YYEEEE. V was cut by 2 bases and J by 5 bases, with 16 bases left in between.

The chain uses TRBV11-2 and TRBJ2-7; possibly TRBD2 for D (6 bases). Trimming took 1 base from V and 7 from J, leaving 14 bases between them. Germline CDR1 and CDR2: SGHAT and FQNNGV. The CDR3 consists of 14 residues. The CDR3 protein is CASSLGRRAGEQYF. The CDR3 coding sequence is TGTGCCAGCAGCTTAGGTCGCAGGGCGGGAGAGCAGTACTTC.

This clonotype was observed at least ten times. V and J are TRBV5-1 and TRBJ2-4; 9 nucleotides align to TRBD1. The V segment lost 0 bases and the J segment 9 bases; nucleotides outside the gene matches: 4. Germline CDR1 SGHRS, CDR2 YFSETQ. The length of the CDR3 is 14 residues. The CDR3 coding sequence is TGCGCCAGCAGCTTGGACAGGGGGCAAGGCATTCAGTACTTC. Its protein product is CASSLDRGQGIQYF.

This clonotype occurred many times. The chain couples TRBV12-3 or TRBV12-4 to TRBJ2-2; 8 bases are a match to TRBD2. V lost 2 bases and J lost 5; bases outside the gene matches: 10. The CDR3 runs to 17 residues. The CDR3 nucleotides read TGTGCCAGCAGTTTAATAGCGGGAATAGGTCGGACCGGGGAGCTGTTTTTT. Protein sequence: CASSLIAGIGRTGELFF.

This clonotype has at least ten counts. The chain joins TRBV20-1 to TRBJ1-6; 9 bases are a match to TRBD1. The CDR3 runs to 13 residues. V trimming: 5 bases; J trimming: 10 bases; junction bases outside the gene matches: 6. Germline V CDR1 and CDR2: DFQATT, SNEGSKA (reference sequence). As DNA, the CDR3 is TGCAGTGCTTGGACAGGGGCAGGGTCACCCCTCCACTTT. Its protein is CSAWTGAGSPLHF.

This clonotype was counted at least ten times. The V and J genes are TRBV2 and TRBJ1-1, with 9 positions matching TRBD1. This CDR3 has 14 residues. Germline CDR1 SNHLY, CDR2 FYNNEI. V was clipped by 3 bases and J by 5 bases; unmatched bases: 4. The CDR3 DNA reads as TGTGCCAGCAGTGAGACAGGGGGAAAGACTGAAGCTTTCTTT. This translates into CASSETGGKTEAFF.

This clonotype showed up many times. This chain links TRBV24-1 with TRBJ2-1; D gene uncertain. The V and J ends lost 4 bases and 6 bases respectively, with 12 bases between them. CDR3 length: 14 residues. Germline assignment: CDR1 KGHDR and CDR2 SFDVKD. The CDR3 DNA follows: TGTGCCACCAGTGACCCCCCAAGGGTCAATGAGCAGTTCTTC. Translation: CATSDPPRVNEQFF.

This clonotype was observed at least ten times. The chain recombines TRBV29-1 with TRBJ1-2, with D hard to call. V lost 3 bases and J lost 4, with 12 bases in between. Germline-derived CDR1 and CDR2 are SQVTM and ANQGSEA. This CDR3 contains 13 residues. The CDR3 DNA reads TGCAGCGTTGAGCGGTCCCGGGGCTATGGCTACACCTTC. This gives the protein CSVERSRGYGYTF.

There are many counts of this clonotype. The chain combines TRBV7-9 with TRBJ1-1; D uncertain. Germline CDR1 SEHNR, CDR2 FQNEAQ (reference sequence). The CDR3 spans 12 residues. Trimming shortened V by 3 bases and J by 2 bases, and 4 bases separated the two germline ends. Here the CDR3 reads CASSFDNTEAFF. CDR3 in DNA: TGTGCCAGCAGCTTTGACAACACTGAAGCTTTCTTT.

This clonotype was seen ten or more times. The rearrangement uses TRBV6-1 and TRBJ1-1; D unresolved. The CDR3 length is 13 residues. The germline gives CDR1 MNHNS, CDR2 SASEGT. V lost 7 bases and J lost 1, with 10 bases in between. As DNA, the CDR3 is TGTGCCAGCACGTTCGAAGGGAACACTGAAGCTTTCTTT. Translating gives CASTFEGNTEAFF.

At least ten counts were recorded for this clonotype. V is TRBV20-1 and J is TRBJ2-5; perhaps TRBD2 as D (5 bases). Deletions cut 3 bases from V and 7 bases from J, with 15 bases between. The germline CDR1 and CDR2 sequences are DFQATT and SNEGSKA (reference sequence). The CDR3 extends over 13 amino acids. The CDR3 DNA reads as TGCAGTGCTAGGAGGACTGTTCGGGGGACCCAGTACTTC. It is translated as CSARRTVRGTQYF.

Ten or more counts support this clonotype. The chain recombines TRBV10-3 with TRBJ1-5; a possible D gene is TRBD1 (5 bases). The CDR3 totals 14 residues. Germline V gene sequence: CDR1 ENHRY, CDR2 SYGVKD. The V end lost 1 base, the J end lost 6 bases, and 10 bases lay between the germline ends. The CDR3 region is CAISELPGPQPQHF. The CDR3 DNA sequence: TGTGCCATCAGTGAGTTGCCAGGGCCTCAGCCCCAGCATTTT.

In this sample, this clonotype turned up many times. V is TRBV7-9 and J is TRBJ2-2; D remains unclear. V was trimmed by 0 bases and J by 0 bases, leaving 5 bases between them. This CDR3 is 15 amino acids long. Germline loops: CDR1 SEHNR, CDR2 FQNEAQ (reference sequence). The CDR3 DNA sequence: TGTGCCAGCAGCTTAGCTTTCCCGAACACCGGGGAGCTGTTTTTT. It specifies CASSLAFPNTGELFF.

This clonotype was counted ten times or more. The genes are TRBV2 and TRBJ2-1; TRBD2 matches at 12 bases. CDR1 is SNHLY and CDR2 is FYNNEI in the germline V gene. The V segment lost 8 bases and the J segment 2 bases; nucleotides outside the gene matches: 4. This CDR3 is built from 15 residues. The CDR3 protein is CASRRTSGTYNEQFF. As DNA, the CDR3 is TGTGCCAGCCGGAGGACTAGCGGGACCTACAATGAGCAGTTCTTC. Full variable domain (rest looked up from reference TRBV2 and TRBJ2-1): EPEVTQTPSHQVTQMGQEVILRCVPISNHLYFYWYRQILGQKVEFLVSFYNNEISEKSEIFDDQFSVERPDGSNFTLKIRSTKLEDSAMYFCASRRTSGTYNEQFFGPGTRLTVL.

Many counts were recorded for this clonotype. J is TRBJ1-5 and V is TRBV6-1; D is uncertain. The CDR3 consists of 16 residues. Trimming left V 0 bases short and J 3 bases short, with 12 bases between. CDR1 is MNHNS and CDR2 is SASEGT in the germline V gene. The CDR3 coding sequence is TGTGCCAGCAGTGAAGCGCCACCCGGGGTCAATCAGCCCCAGCATTTT. This codes for CASSEAPPGVNQPQHF.

This clonotype was seen many times. This chain connects TRBV12-3 or TRBV12-4 to TRBJ1-1; weak D call: TRBD1 (5 bases). V lost 5 bases to trimming and J lost 0 bases, with 13 bases between them. The length of the CDR3 is 15 residues. As DNA, the CDR3 is TGTGCCAGCAGTCCACCGGGACGCATGAACACTGAAGCTTTCTTT. Its translation: CASSPPGRMNTEAFF.

This clonotype was detected many times. The chain carries TRBV28 and TRBJ2-6; D unresolved. The CDR3 has 16 residues. Looked up from germline, CDR1 is MDHEN and CDR2 is SYDVKM. Deletions cut 3 bases from V and 0 bases from J, with 9 bases between. The CDR3 region has the DNA TGTGCCAGCAGTTTGTCCAGGACCTCTGGGGCCAACGTCCTGACTTTC. Translating gives CASSLSRTSGANVLTF.

There are many counts of this clonotype. The chain links TRBV5-5 to TRBJ2-7; a weak D match, TRBD1 (6 bases). The CDR3 consists of 14 residues. Germline V lookup: CDR1 SGHKS, CDR2 YYEKEE (reference sequence). V lost 0 bases and J 3 bases, leaving 10 bases between the germline ends. CDR3 region: CASSLEQGLYEQYF. CDR3 in DNA: TGTGCCAGCAGCTTGGAACAGGGCCTCTACGAGCAGTACTTC.

In this sample, this clonotype turned up many times. V and J are TRBV25-1 and TRBJ2-7; possibly TRBD1 for D (5 bases). CDR1 is MGHDK and CDR2 is SYGVNS in the germline V gene. CDR3 length equals 12 residues. V dropped 7 bases and J dropped 2 bases, with 9 bases sitting between them. The CDR3 coding sequence is TGTGCCAGCAAGACAGAAACCTACGAGCAGTACTTC. Translation gives CASKTETYEQYF.

This clonotype was counted many times. The gene calls are TRBV25-1 and TRBJ2-7, with TRBD2 matching 11 bases. This CDR3 is built from 13 residues. Trimming at V came to 10 bases and at J to 2 bases, leaving 4 bases not matched to a gene. CDR1 is MGHDK, CDR2 SYGVNS, per germline. The CDR3: CATGTSGAYEQYF. CDR3 sequence (DNA): TGTGCCACCGGGACTAGCGGAGCCTACGAGCAGTACTTC.